This T cell receptor (beta chain) was captured in a study of T cell repertoires in cytomegalovirus infection. The overall study: Indicated by public TCR beta signatures were CMV infection and matching HLA type. Study-wide results and limits: CMV carriers having the relevant HLA were flagged by cumulative public TCR beta family frequency. HLA-C-restricted CMV-specific TCR beta clonotypes were dominant in the ex vivo response.

This clonotype showed up just a few times. What it recognizes is unknown. Deletions cut 5 bases from V and 2 bases from J, with 9 bases between. There are 14 residues in the CDR3. CDR1 SEHNR and CDR2 FQNEAQ come from the germline V gene (reference sequence). TCRdb itself ran the reads through MiXCR, one entry per CDR3 protein. The sample contains some 240,000 distinct CDR3 sequences, more than 15% of which appear only once. V usage is TRBV7-9 and J usage is TRBJ2-2; no clear D. The sequence derives from a human donor in good health (CMV status not recorded). Some clones in this sample may be carry-over from other donors' samples. Sequencing was done on a sample of CD8+ T cells from PBMCs. The CDR3 DNA reads as TGTGCCAGCAGCGAAGTAGATAACACCGGGGAGCTGTTTTTT. This translates into CASSEVDNTGELFF. Full variable domain (remainder filled in from reference TRBV7-9 and TRBJ2-2): DTGVSQNPRHKITKRGQNVTFRCDPISEHNRLYWYRQTLGQGPEFLTYFQNEAQLEKSRLLSDRFSAERPKGSFSTLEIQRTEQGDSAMYLCASSEVDNTGELFFGEGSRLTVL.